This T cell receptor beta chain was obtained from a study of shared clonotypes between healthy human individuals. As for the study in general: Each donor had three CD4 naive, three CD4 memory, two CD8 naive and one CD8 memory plate.

The ends lost 5 bases at V and 11 bases at J; junction bases unmatched: 9. The CDR3 covers 15 residues. From germline, CDR1 is MNHEY and CDR2 SMNVEV (reference sequence). Here immunoSEQ multiplex PCR was the method, and the copy in TCRdb shows in-frame clones only, minus some. Of some 2.3 million clones detected, more than 80% appear once; the ten largest clones hold 0.39%. The TCR comes from a man aged 18-30 years in good health. Some clones in this sample may be carry-over from other donors' samples. Sequencing was performed on naive CD4+ T cells from PBMCs. The subset denotes: CD45RA+ positively selected. V and J are TRBV27 and TRBJ2-1, with 13 bases matching TRBD2. CDR3 residues: CASSPTSGRAVKQFF. The CDR3 DNA sequence: TGTGCCAGCAGTCCCACTAGCGGGAGGGCCGTGAAGCAGTTCTTC.